One and the same sample provided the 26 T cell receptor beta chains below, sequenced in a study of T-cell memory formation after mild COVID-19. In TCRdb, the 5' RACE reads were re-called with MiXCR into one record per CDR3 protein. Among fewer than 500,000 distinct CDR3 sequences listed, roughly 25% were seen once. Sample: PBMCs or a T cell subset sorted from them (not recorded which). All receptors come from an adult woman who had mild COVID-19 (a few samples of this study predate the infection). Cell type and time point are not known.

Note on this clonotype: It may be a read error: a sequence one base away is much more abundant. J is TRBJ2-2 and V is TRBV6-2 or TRBV6-3; D not resolved. CDR3 length: 13 amino acids. The V gene lost 1 base and the J gene lost 3 bases, with 3 bases spanning the gap. In germline, CDR1 is MNHEY, CDR2 SVGEGT. The CDR3 DNA reads as TGTGCCAGCAGTTACTGGGACACCGGGGAGCTGTTTTTT. Amino acids: CASSYWDTGELFF.

This clonotype was detected only a few times. This chain connects TRBV4-1 to TRBJ2-3, with a tentative D call TRBD1 (5 bases). Germline loops: CDR1 MGHRA, CDR2 YSYEKL. Trimming took 1 base from V and 0 from J, leaving 14 bases between them. This CDR3 spans 17 amino acids. The CDR3 bases are TGCGCCAGCAGCCAAGGTGTGTTGGGGCGGAGCACAGATACGCAGTATTTT. It codes for CASSQGVLGRSTDTQYF.

CDR3 nucleotides: TGTGCCAGCAGCCCCACCCCAGGGCCTAGTCAATATGGCTACACCTTC. Translated: CASSPTPGPSQYGYTF. The chain employs TRBV6-6 and TRBJ1-2, with D possibly TRBD1 on 5 matching bases. This CDR3 contains 16 residues. Trimming pared 6 bases from V and 5 bases from J, leaving 22 bases between. Germline-derived CDR1 and CDR2 are MNHNY and SVGAGI (reference sequence).

The table lists this clonotype with a few counts. J is TRBJ2-3 and V is TRBV5-1, with 9 positions matching TRBD1. Germline CDR1 reads SGHRS; CDR2 reads YFSETQ. The CDR3 has 15 amino acids. The V and J ends lost 4 bases and 7 bases, in that order; junction bases with no gene match: 10. DNA for the CDR3: TGCGCCAGCAGCGGGGGACAGGGTCAAACCTATACGCAGTATTTT. Its translation is CASSGGQGQTYTQYF.

The chain combines TRBV11-2 with TRBJ1-1, with D perhaps TRBD1 (5 bases). Trimming stripped 4 bases from V and 4 bases from J, with 13 bases between. The germline gives CDR1 SGHAT, CDR2 FQNNGV. The CDR3 spans 14 residues. The CDR3 sequence is CASSWAGESTEAFF. CDR3 nucleotides: TGTGCCAGCAGCTGGGCGGGGGAGAGCACTGAAGCTTTCTTT.

This clonotype was detected a few times. V and J are TRBV24-1 and TRBJ1-1; the D gene is possibly TRBD1 (5 bases). There are 14 residues in the CDR3. Trimming left V 4 bases short and J 4 bases short, with 12 bases between. Germline V gene sequence: CDR1 KGHDR, CDR2 SFDVKD. The CDR3 nucleotides read TGTGCCACCAGTGAGTCCGCAGGGACCACTGAAGCTTTCTTT. Residues: CATSESAGTTEAFF.

This clonotype was detected only a few times. The CDR3 DNA follows: TGTGCCAGCAGCTTAGATTCGGGGGAGCAGTTCTTC. Translating it yields CASSLDSGEQFF. The J gene is TRBJ2-1, the V gene TRBV7-2; tentatively, D is TRBD2 (5 bases). CDR3 size: 12 residues. V was clipped by 1 base and J by 10 bases, with 8 bases between them. CDR1 and CDR2 from the germline V gene are SGHTA and FQGNSA.

V is TRBV11-2 and J is TRBJ2-3, with TRBD2 matching over 10 bases. J was trimmed by 2 bases and V by 0 bases; bases with no gene match: 8. Germline CDR1 SGHAT, CDR2 FQNNGV. CDR3 length: 18 residues. The chain's CDR3 is CASSLEAGGPWDTDTQYF. CDR3 sequence (DNA): TGTGCCAGCAGCTTAGAAGCGGGGGGGCCGTGGGACACAGATACGCAGTATTTT.

The V call is TRBV7-9, the J call TRBJ2-7, with 7 nucleotides matching TRBD1. Losses at the gene ends were 5 bases for V and 3 bases for J; bases not matched to a gene: 19. Germline V gives CDR1 SEHNR, CDR2 FQNEAQ (reference sequence). This CDR3 has 18 amino acids. CDR3 sequence: CASSPLTTGTEFFYEQYF. The DNA of the CDR3 is TGTGCCAGCAGCCCACTTACGACGGGGACAGAATTCTTCTACGAGCAGTACTTC.

The chain uses TRBV18 and TRBJ2-7, with D hard to call. V lost 1 base to trimming and J lost 1 base, with 11 bases between them. The CDR3 sequence is 15 residues long. Germline loops: CDR1 KGHSH, CDR2 LQKENI. CDR3: CASSPRTPASYEQYF. In nucleotides, the CDR3 is TGTGCCAGCTCACCACGAACACCAGCTTCCTACGAGCAGTACTTC.

This clonotype has only a few counts. The V and J genes are TRBV10-2 and TRBJ1-1; the D gene is possibly TRBD1 (5 bases). Trimming removed 3 bases at V and 1 base at J, with 12 bases between. This CDR3 contains 15 residues. Germline V CDR1 and CDR2: WSHSY, SAAADI. The CDR3 region has the DNA TGCGCCAGCAGTGATCTTGGACACTGGAACACTGAAGCTTTCTTT. Residues: CASSDLGHWNTEAFF.

This clonotype has more than one count but fewer than ten. The chain uses TRBV4-3 and TRBJ1-4; D possibly corresponds to TRBD1 (6 bases). The CDR3 runs to 17 residues. CDR1 is LGHNA and CDR2 is YSLEER in the germline V gene. V shed 0 bases and J shed 8 bases, with 19 bases lying between them. CDR3 sequence reads: CASSQDLGGYGREKLFF. CDR3 DNA sequence: TGCGCCAGCAGCCAAGATTTAGGGGGTTATGGGAGAGAAAAACTGTTTTTT.

The V gene is TRBV29-1, the J gene TRBJ2-7; possible D gene TRBD2, 5 bases. The V gene's germline CDR1 is SQVTM and CDR2 ANQGSEA. Trimming took off 4 bases at V and 2 bases at J, with 12 bases between the two ends. The length of the CDR3 is 13 residues. The CDR3 reads CSVVGGLPYEQYF. In DNA, the CDR3 is TGCAGCGTTGTAGGCGGGCTGCCCTACGAGCAGTACTTC.

The V gene is TRBV5-1, the J gene TRBJ2-3, with 10 bases lining up with TRBD2. The V segment lost 0 bases and the J segment 3 bases; nucleotides outside the gene matches: 4. CDR1 and CDR2 from the germline V gene are SGHRS and YFSETQ. This CDR3 comprises 16 residues. CDR3 in amino acids: CASSLAASGGTDTQYF. CDR3 DNA sequence: TGCGCCAGCAGCTTGGCGGCTAGCGGGGGTACAGATACGCAGTATTTT. The whole variable domain, filled in from reference TRBV5-1 and TRBJ2-3, reads KAGVTQTPRYLIKTRGQQVTLSCSPISGHRSVSWYQQTPGQGLQFLFEYFSETQRNKGNFPGRFSGRQFSNSRSEMNVSTLELGDSALYLCASSLAASGGTDTQYFGPGTRLTVL.

This chain's CDR3 is CASETGTSGGYEQFF. The CDR3 DNA sequence: TGCGCCAGCGAGACGGGGACTAGCGGGGGCTATGAGCAGTTCTTC. The chain couples TRBV5-1 to TRBJ2-1; TRBD2 aligns across 14 bases. This CDR3 region has 15 residues. Germline V gene sequence: CDR1 SGHRS, CDR2 YFSETQ. V dropped 7 bases and J dropped 8; count of bases not matched to a gene: 8.

The table lists this clonotype with a few counts. V gene TRBV5-6 combines with J gene TRBJ2-7, with D perhaps matching TRBD1 or TRBD2 (5 bases each). The CDR3 has 16 amino acids. Germline V gene lookup returns CDR1 SGHDT and CDR2 YYEEEE. The V end lost 0 bases, the J end lost 1 base, and 14 bases lay between the germline ends. The CDR3 region is CASSLAGARESYEQYF. The CDR3 DNA follows: TGTGCCAGCAGCTTGGCCGGGGCCAGAGAGTCCTACGAGCAGTACTTC.

A few counts support this clonotype. The CDR3 DNA follows: TGCGCCAGCAGCTTGGCCTGGGACGGGGAGGACACCGGGGAGCTGTTTTTT. This encodes CASSLAWDGEDTGELFF. The chain has TRBV5-1 and TRBJ2-2, with D perhaps TRBD2 (6 bases). The CDR3 has 17 amino acids. Germline V gives CDR1 SGHRS, CDR2 YFSETQ. V was shortened by 0 bases and J by 3 bases, with 15 bases between the two germline ends.

V and J are TRBV4-1 and TRBJ2-2; D gene ambiguous. Trimming shortened V by 0 bases and J by 0 bases, and 8 bases separated the two germline ends. Germline CDR1 MGHRA, CDR2 YSYEKL. CDR3 length: 16 amino acids. CDR3 coding DNA: TGCGCCAGCAGCCAAGATGGGATAGCGAACACCGGGGAGCTGTTTTTT. Protein product: CASSQDGIANTGELFF.

The table lists this clonotype with a few counts. The CDR3 nucleotides are TGCAGTGCTAGAGATAGGTACAGGGGGGCCTACGAGCAGTACTTC. Its protein product is CSARDRYRGAYEQYF. The chain employs TRBV20-1 and TRBJ2-7; TRBD1 matches at 8 bases. This CDR3 has 15 residues. With V trimmed by 0 bases and J by 2 bases, 6 bases remained unmatched. Germline lookup yields CDR1 DFQATT and CDR2 SNEGSKA (reference sequence).

This clonotype came up a few times. The J gene is TRBJ2-7, the V gene TRBV25-1, with D unclear. This CDR3 spans 14 amino acids. V lost 6 bases to trimming and J lost 4 bases, with 16 bases between them. The V gene's germline CDR1 is MGHDK and CDR2 SYGVNS. The CDR3 loop reads CASRSPRRIYEQYF. CDR3 bases: TGTGCCAGCAGGAGCCCCCGACGGATTTACGAGCAGTACTTC.

The chain has TRBV7-8 and TRBJ2-1, with D possibly being TRBD2 (6 bases). The CDR3 totals 16 residues. V lost 3 bases and J lost 5, with 17 bases in between. Germline V CDR1 and CDR2: SGHVS, FQNEAQ. The CDR3 region has the DNA TGTGCCAGCAGCTTGGGACCGGGACTGGAAAACAATGAGCAGTTCTTC. Residues: CASSLGPGLENNEQFF.

This clonotype was recorded a few times. This chain joins TRBV5-6 and TRBJ2-2, with 8 bases identical to TRBD2. V was pared by 7 bases and J by 1 base, with 3 bases of the junction left unmatched. Germline loops: CDR1 SGHDT, CDR2 YYEEEE. This CDR3 is built from 14 residues. The DNA for the CDR3 is TGTGCCAGCGGGACTAGACAGAACACCGGGGAGCTGTTTTTT. It specifies CASGTRQNTGELFF.

The chain couples TRBV5-1 to TRBJ1-6; 7 bases are a match to TRBD1. The length of the CDR3 is 15 residues. The germline V gene has CDR1 SGHRS and CDR2 YFSETQ. Germline trimming cut 3 bases from V and 5 bases from J; bases unmatched to any gene: 5. The DNA of the CDR3 is TGCGCCAGCAGCTGGGGACAGCCAGATAATTCACCCCTCCACTTT. It specifies CASSWGQPDNSPLHF.

This clonotype was observed a few times. The chain is built from TRBV3-1 and TRBJ1-1, with 7 bases that match TRBD1. Germline trimming cut 0 bases from V and 3 bases from J; bases unmatched to any gene: 7. CDR3 length: 16 residues. Germline lookup yields CDR1 LGHDT and CDR2 YNNKEL (reference sequence). CDR3 in amino acids: CASSQDTTGRDTEAFF. The CDR3 bases are TGTGCCAGCAGCCAAGATACGACAGGGAGGGACACTGAAGCTTTCTTT.

The J gene is TRBJ2-3, the V gene TRBV20-1; D unresolved. This CDR3 contains 13 residues. Germline V lookup: CDR1 DFQATT, CDR2 SNEGSKA (reference sequence). V was trimmed by 3 bases and J by 5 bases, leaving 12 bases between them. For the CDR3, the DNA is TGCAGTGCTAGGACAAATTATGGAGATACGCAGTATTTT. Translation: CSARTNYGDTQYF.

The CDR3: CSARSSGIGQPQHF. DNA of the CDR3: TGCAGTGCTAGATCATCCGGGATTGGTCAGCCCCAGCATTTT. The chain combines TRBV20-1 with TRBJ1-5, with D uncertain. The CDR3 has 14 residues. Germline V lookup: CDR1 DFQATT, CDR2 SNEGSKA (reference sequence). Trimming cost V 2 bases and J 6 bases, with 14 bases left between them.